What follows are 30 T cell receptor beta chains derived from one specimen sequenced in a study of shared T cell receptors in the human thymus. Clones were sequenced by immunoSEQ multiplex PCR, and TCRdb holds only the in-frame ones, with some missing. The sample includes about 660,000 clones, 70% to 90% seen only once; the top ten take just under 0.0095%. This sample was also put to use in a study of human thymus T cells.

Sequencing input: thymocytes. The origin of the receptors is a boy in the first two years of life with a congenital heart defect.

This clone was counted between two and nine times. J is TRBJ2-4 and V is TRBV5-4; the match to TRBD2 covers 7 bases. CDR1 and CDR2 (germline): SGHNT, YYREEE (reference sequence). Trimming took 0 bases from V and 0 from J; bases not matched to a gene: 12. The CDR3 is 19 residues long. This CDR3 reads CASSLVWRESDLAKNIQYF. The CDR3, as DNA: TGTGCCAGCAGCTTGGTGTGGCGGGAGTCAGACCTAGCCAAAAACATTCAGTACTTC.

The chain carries TRBV4-1 and TRBJ1-3; the D is unclear. Trimming left V 1 base short and J 0 bases short, with 7 bases between. This CDR3 contains 15 residues. Germline CDR1 and CDR2: MGHRA and YSYEKL. CDR3 residues: CASSQARCSGNTIYF. CDR3 nucleotides: TGCGCCAGCAGCCAAGCCAGGTGCTCTGGAAACACCATATATTTT.

The chain employs TRBV5-1 and TRBJ2-1, with 9 bases fitting TRBD2. CDR3 length: 21 amino acids. V lost 0 bases to trimming and J lost 1 base; unmatched junction nucleotides: 17. CDR1 and CDR2 (germline): SGHRS, YFSETQ. The DNA for the CDR3 is TGCGCCAGCAGCTTGGCAGCGGGACAGTTTAGGCGGGAGGGGTCCTACAATGAGCAGTTCTTC. Protein product: CASSLAAGQFRREGSYNEQFF.

Here the CDR3 DNA reads TGTGCCAGTAGTCCGGACAGGGATATCAATCAGCCCCAGCATTTT. Amino acid sequence: CASSPDRDINQPQHF. The rearrangement joins TRBV19 to TRBJ1-5, with 8 bases lining up with TRBD1. V was pared by 5 bases and J by 3 bases, with 6 bases of the junction left unmatched. This CDR3 has 15 residues. Germline lookup yields CDR1 LNHDA and CDR2 SQIVND (reference sequence).

The chain carries TRBV14 and TRBJ2-1; D unclear. Trimming left V 0 bases short and J 0 bases short, with 12 bases between. CDR3 length equals 17 residues. CDR1 and CDR2 (germline): SGHDN, FVKESK. In DNA, the CDR3 is TGTGCCAGCAGCCAAGATCTTATACCCAGCTCCTACAATGAGCAGTTCTTC. Amino acid sequence: CASSQDLIPSSYNEQFF.

This clone was found a few times. The genes are TRBV14 and TRBJ1-1; D perhaps matches TRBD1 (5 bases). V was cut by 1 base and J by 4 bases, with 13 bases left in between. The CDR3 runs to 15 residues. CDR1 SGHDN and CDR2 FVKESK come from the germline V gene. CDR3 residues: CASSQGGPGPTEAFF. CDR3 sequence (DNA): TGTGCCAGCAGCCAAGGGGGCCCGGGCCCCACTGAAGCTTTCTTT.

This clone has just a few counts. This rearrangement joins TRBV15 to TRBJ1-5, with TRBD1 identical over 8 bases. J gave up 4 bases and V 9 bases, and 8 bases lay outside the gene matches. This CDR3 region has 14 residues. The germline gives CDR1 LNHNV, CDR2 YYDKDF (reference sequence). CDR3 protein: CATAHDRGNQPQHF. The CDR3 DNA follows: TGTGCCACGGCCCACGACAGGGGTAATCAGCCCCAGCATTTT.

The V call is TRBV13, the J call TRBJ2-1, with TRBD2 matching over 10 bases. The CDR3 contains 17 residues. Looked up from germline, CDR1 is PRHDT and CDR2 is FYEKMQ (reference sequence). V shed 3 bases, J shed 7 bases, and the junction held 12 bases outside the gene matches. CDR3 bases: TGTGCCAGCAGCTTCCCCCCCGGACTAGCGGTCAAAAATGAGCAGTTCTTC. Its protein product is CASSFPPGLAVKNEQFF.

The CDR3 here is CASSCTGSLSGNTIYF. Written as DNA, the CDR3 is TGTGCCAGCAGCTGCACAGGGTCTCTCTCTGGAAACACCATATATTTT. J is TRBJ1-3 and V is TRBV7-2, with a tentative D call TRBD1 (6 bases). Germline CDR1 reads SGHTA; CDR2 reads FQGNSA. V lost 4 bases to trimming and J lost 0 bases, with 13 bases between them. The CDR3 is 16 amino acids.

The chain links TRBV5-1 to TRBJ2-7, with TRBD1 matching 8 bases. The CDR3 runs 15 residues. The V segment lost 0 bases and the J segment 3 bases; nucleotides outside the gene matches: 5. CDR1 SGHRS and CDR2 YFSETQ come from the germline V gene. This chain's CDR3 is CASSLAGGRSYEQYF. The CDR3, as DNA: TGCGCCAGCAGCTTGGCAGGGGGCCGCAGCTACGAGCAGTACTTC.

The chain combines TRBV27 with TRBJ2-2; TRBD2 might be the D (6 bases). This CDR3 region has 15 residues. Germline V CDR1 and CDR2: MNHEY, SMNVEV (reference sequence). V was trimmed by 5 bases and J by 5 bases, leaving 15 bases between them. CDR3 sequence (DNA): TGTGCCAGCAGTCCTCCCGCTAGCGAGACCGGGGAGCTGTTTTTT. It specifies CASSPPASETGELFF.

The chain joins TRBV6-5 to TRBJ1-1; 8 bases agree with TRBD1. With V trimmed by 7 bases and J by 4 bases, 11 bases remained unmatched. The CDR3 length is 15 residues. From germline, CDR1 is MNHEY and CDR2 SVGAGI. The CDR3 loop is CASTHDRGAVTEAFF. CDR3 nucleotide sequence: TGTGCCAGCACCCACGACAGGGGAGCTGTCACTGAAGCTTTCTTT.

The chain joins TRBV6-1 to TRBJ2-2; D is uncertain. This CDR3 has 15 residues. Germline CDR1 MNHNS, CDR2 SASEGT. Trimming left V 1 base short and J 6 bases short, with 12 bases between. CDR3 nucleotides: TGTGCCAGCAGTGAAGGGCCCCAGTATCCCGGGGAGCTGTTTTTT. Translating gives CASSEGPQYPGELFF.

This clone showed up just once. The gene calls are TRBV6-1 and TRBJ2-1; 7 positions agree with TRBD1. V was clipped by 8 bases and J by 3 bases; unmatched bases: 4. The CDR3 covers 13 residues. Germline CDR1 is MNHNS and CDR2 is SASEGT. The CDR3 is CASPGTVYNEQFF. CDR3 in DNA: TGTGCCAGCCCAGGGACAGTCTACAATGAGCAGTTCTTC.

The V and J genes are TRBV4-3 and TRBJ1-3; 10 nucleotides match TRBD1. Germline assignment: CDR1 LGHNA and CDR2 YSLEER. The CDR3 contains 17 residues. Losses at the gene ends were 1 base for V and 5 bases for J; bases not matched to a gene: 8. CDR3 loop: CASSQGEGQGKRNTIYF. For the CDR3, the DNA is TGCGCCAGCAGCCAAGGGGAGGGACAGGGGAAGAGAAACACCATATATTTT.

The chain employs TRBV2 and TRBJ2-2; 8 bases line up with TRBD1. This CDR3 is 15 amino acids long. Germline V gene sequence: CDR1 SNHLY, CDR2 FYNNEI. Trimming removed 6 bases from V and 5 bases from J; junction bases left unmatched: 8. The CDR3 nucleotides read TGTGCCAGCAGAGAAAAGGACAGGGAGACCGGGGAGCTGTTTTTT. It is translated as CASREKDRETGELFF. Filled out from reference TRBV2 and TRBJ2-2, the complete variable domain reads EPEVTQTPSHQVTQMGQEVILRCVPISNHLYFYWYRQILGQKVEFLVSFYNNEISEKSEIFDDQFSVERPDGSNFTLKIRSTKLEDSAMYFCASREKDRETGELFFGEGSRLTVL.

This chain links TRBV4-1 with TRBJ2-3; a weak D match, TRBD2 (5 bases). V was shortened by 1 base and J by 0 bases, with 11 bases between the two germline ends. CDR3 length equals 16 residues. The germline V gene encodes CDR1 MGHRA and CDR2 YSYEKL. CDR3 sequence (DNA): TGCGCCAGCAGCCAAGTTGAGACTACTAGCACAGATACGCAGTATTTT. Translating gives CASSQVETTSTDTQYF.

The chain recombines TRBV6-1 with TRBJ2-3, with 7 bases aligning to TRBD2. The V and J ends lost 10 bases and 2 bases, in that order; junction bases with no gene match: 3. The germline V gene has CDR1 MNHNS and CDR2 SASEGT. This CDR3 has 12 amino acids. The CDR3 nucleotides read TGTGCCACGGGACTATACACAGATACGCAGTATTTT. This translates into CATGLYTDTQYF.

The rearrangement uses TRBV11-3 and TRBJ2-7; the match to TRBD2 covers 7 bases. V shed 3 bases, J shed 3 bases, and the junction held 5 bases outside the gene matches. CDR3 length: 14 residues. Germline CDR1 is SGHNT and CDR2 is YENEEA. CDR3 in DNA: TGTGCCAGCAGCTTCGCGGGGGTGGGCTACGAGCAGTACTTC. Translated: CASSFAGVGYEQYF.

This sequence joins TRBV5-6 and TRBJ1-5; D possibly corresponds to TRBD1 (5 bases). V was shortened by 4 bases and J by 0 bases, with 14 bases between the two germline ends. There are 16 residues in the CDR3. Germline loops: CDR1 SGHDT, CDR2 YYEEEE. The chain's CDR3 is CASSASGQNSNQPQHF. CDR3 nucleotides: TGTGCCAGCAGCGCCTCTGGACAAAATAGCAATCAGCCCCAGCATTTT. Drawing the rest from reference TRBV5-6 and TRBJ1-5, the complete variable domain is DAGVTQSPTHLIKTRGQQVTLRCSPKSGHDTVSWYQQALGQGPQFIFQYYEEEERQRGNFPDRFSGHQFPNYSSELNVNALLLGDSALYLCASSASGQNSNQPQHFGDGTRLSIL.

This clone was detected only once. The chain uses TRBV6-1 and TRBJ2-1, with TRBD2 identical over 11 bases. J lost 6 bases, V lost 4 bases, and 11 bases had no gene match. This CDR3 comprises 17 residues. Germline V gives CDR1 MNHNS, CDR2 SASEGT. The CDR3 is CASSGLAGGRTCNEQFF. CDR3 DNA: TGTGCCAGCAGTGGGCTAGCGGGAGGACGTACGTGCAATGAGCAGTTCTTC.

V gene TRBV6-4 combines with J gene TRBJ2-3; maybe TRBD1 (6 bases). Trimming removed 3 bases from V and 2 bases from J, with 15 bases in between. The CDR3 contains 16 residues. CDR1 MRHNA and CDR2 SNTAGT come from the germline V gene. CDR3 in DNA: TGTGCCAGCAGTGAACAGGGTTCGCTTGACACAGATACGCAGTATTTT. Translated: CASSEQGSLDTDTQYF.

About this clone: One junction end disagrees with the germline gene, perhaps due to a read error. This sequence joins TRBV6-1 and TRBJ1-2; 7 positions match TRBD1. The V gene's germline CDR1 is MNHNS and CDR2 SASEGT. This CDR3 spans 19 amino acids. CDR3 coding DNA: TGTGCCAGCAGTCAAGCCATTACTAAAGACAGGGTGGCTTACTATGGCTACACCTTC. It yields the protein CASSQAITKDRVAYYGYTF.

The CDR3: CASSFGLTNQPQHF. CDR3 nucleotides: TGTGCCAGCAGTTTTGGACTGACCAATCAGCCCCAGCATTTT. This chain joins TRBV28 and TRBJ1-5; D is ambiguous. V gave up 3 bases and J gave up 3 bases, with 9 bases separating them. The CDR3 runs to 14 residues. CDR1 is MDHEN, CDR2 SYDVKM, per germline.

This chain links TRBV19 with TRBJ1-2, with 7 bases identical to TRBD1. In germline, CDR1 is LNHDA, CDR2 SQIVND (reference sequence). After removal of 0 bases from V and 4 bases from J, the junction contained 2 bases not matched to a gene. The CDR3 contains 14 residues. CDR3 sequence reads: CASSIDAGGYGYTF. DNA for the CDR3: TGTGCCAGTAGTATAGATGCAGGGGGCTATGGCTACACCTTC.

V and J are TRBV28 and TRBJ2-2; TRBD2 might be the D (6 bases). The V gene's germline CDR1 is MDHEN and CDR2 SYDVKM. This CDR3 has 17 residues. V shed 4 bases and J shed 1 base, with 16 bases lying between them. The CDR3, as DNA: TGTGCCAGCAGTTCGAGGCTAGCGAGGATGAACACCGGGGAGCTGTTTTTT. Translation: CASSSRLARMNTGELFF.

V is TRBV6-6 and J is TRBJ2-7, with D maybe TRBD2 (6 bases). The germline V and J ends were trimmed by 3 bases and 5 bases, with 20 bases remaining between them. Germline assignment: CDR1 MNHNY and CDR2 SVGAGI (reference sequence). This CDR3 has 16 residues. CDR3 protein: CASSYKAGPSLDEQYF. The CDR3 coding sequence is TGTGCCAGCAGTTATAAGGCGGGACCAAGTCTTGACGAGCAGTACTTC.

The chain has TRBV5-1 and TRBJ1-3; 11 positions agree with TRBD1. This CDR3 is built from 16 residues. The germline gives CDR1 SGHRS, CDR2 YFSETQ. J gave up 4 bases and V 4 bases, and 7 bases lay outside the gene matches. The DNA for the CDR3 is TGCGCCAGCAGCCCGGGACAGGGGGACAGGGGAAACACCATATATTTT. This sequence encodes CASSPGQGDRGNTIYF.

The gene calls are TRBV7-9 and TRBJ2-3; no clear D gene. Germline V CDR1 and CDR2: SEHNR, FQNEAQ (reference sequence). The CDR3 contains 15 residues. Trimming left V 3 bases short and J 4 bases short, with 14 bases between. DNA for the CDR3: TGTGCCAGCAGCTTCTTTCCGACACGGCCAGATACGCAGTATTTT. This translates into CASSFFPTRPDTQYF.

The chain couples TRBV19 to TRBJ2-7, with D maybe TRBD1 (6 bases). Germline loops: CDR1 LNHDA, CDR2 SQIVND (reference sequence). The CDR3 runs 16 residues. V lost 5 bases and J 2 bases, leaving 19 bases between the germline ends. The chain's CDR3 is CASSFSGTNVPYEQYF. DNA for the CDR3: TGTGCCAGTAGTTTTTCCGGGACAAACGTCCCCTACGAGCAGTACTTC.